The text below deals with one TCR beta chain. What it recognizes is unknown. This sample's time point: baseline pretreatment blood. Treatment here: 15 Gy SBRT to primary tumor, nephrectomy 4 weeks later. The patient's renal cell carcinoma had clear cell pathology. TCRdb keeps only in-frame clones here, not all; method: immunoSEQ multiplex PCR. The data hold some 22,000 clones, with around 80% observed a single time. The germline gives CDR1 SGHTA, CDR2 FQGNSA. Trimming removed 1 base from V and 6 bases from J, with 18 bases in between. This CDR3 spans 16 amino acids. The sample comes from a study of radiation and T cells in renal cell carcinoma. Study-wide results and caveats: From baseline, blood top tumor clonotypes peaked at 2 weeks post-radiation.

V gene TRBV7-2 combines with J gene TRBJ1-1; possible D gene TRBD1, 6 bases. Sample: blood, taken from a patient whose treatment included radiotherapy and nephrectomy. This receptor was obtained from a man aged 55 to 69 with renal cell carcinoma. The CDR3 DNA is TGTGCCAGCAGCTTAGGCGGGGGCGCTGAATTATCTGAAGCTTTCTTT. Translating it yields CASSLGGGAELSEAFF.